The entry below gives a single TCR beta chain sequence along with its context. The data originate from a study of shared clonotypes between healthy human individuals. Trimming cost V 0 bases and J 4 bases, with 15 bases left between them. This CDR3 region has 17 residues. Repertoires were generated with immunoSEQ multiplex PCR, while TCRdb's copy carries only in-frame clones and drops some. The sample consists of 2,500,000 or so clones, 92% of them appearing once. The clonotype was recovered from a man aged 18 to 30 in good health. Some clones in this sample may be carry-over from other donors' samples. The chain couples TRBV23-1 to TRBJ2-2; TRBD2 might be the D (7 bases). TRBV23-1 is given ORF status, its function remaining uncertain. The specimen was naive CD4+ T cells from PBMCs. Subset defined: CD45RA+ positively selected. Written as DNA, the CDR3 is TGCGCCAGCAGTCAATCGGGGCGGGGGCTTTTCACCGGGGAGCTGTTTTTT. Amino acid sequence: CASSQSGRGLFTGELFF.